This TCR beta chain was found in a study of read filtering for tumor transcriptome and immune sequencing. As for the study in general: Revised staging placed eight or nine patients in R-ISS I, approximately 16 in II, 7 in III. General study points: The CD138-negative fraction was mixed bone marrow immune cells, not pure T cells. Dropping single-read clonotypes raised IR-seq and RNA-seq shared-clonotype correlation. RNA-seq captured clonotypes less deeply and reliably than IR-seq.

With regard to this clonotype: Its antigen is currently unknown.

The CDR3 totals 14 residues. Trimming took 8 bases from V and 4 from J, leaving 12 bases between them. Molecular barcoded adaptors covering alpha/delta and beta/gamma chains were used on roughly 370 ng RNA. TCRdb re-analysed the reads in MiXCR, keeping a single row per CDR3 protein. The sample consists of approximately 50,000 distinct CDR3 sequences, 20% to 25% of them appearing once. This sequence joins TRBV12-3 or TRBV12-4 and TRBJ1-6; D is uncertain. The sequence was collected from a donor at least 40 years old with multiple myeloma. The material sequenced was a population of CD138-negative cells sorted from bone marrow. CDR3 residues: CASQVAGYNSPLHF. CDR3 DNA sequence: TGTGCCAGCCAGGTGGCAGGATATAATTCACCCCTCCACTTT.